This T cell receptor (beta chain) was sequenced during a study of shared clonotypes between healthy human individuals (dated by TCRdb to 2019 to 2021). For context, the study as a whole: A few men and a couple of women, aged 18 to 49 years, made up the cohort. Per donor, three plates each were used for CD4 naive and CD4 memory, two for CD8 naive, and one for CD8 memory. Different laboratories and diverse techniques were used to prepare libraries and sequence TCR repertoires, to increase sequencing depth and limit assay-specific biases. Per donor, leukapheresis produced somewhere between about 0.94 and 10 billion PBMCs. Blood TCR repertoires of about five healthy adults were deeply sequenced to estimate repertoire size and the extent of clonotype sharing between individuals. The paper as a whole reports these results and caveats: Across several donors, approximately 5% of naive CD4, roughly 3.4% of naive CD8, about 2.3% of memory CD4, and 0.4% of memory CD8 clonotypes were shared. Because the study included only a small number of donors, the genetic and exposure-history diversity represented was limited. Clonotypes shared by all four sorted-subset donors showed higher generation probabilities than non-shared clonotypes. Pairwise subsampling indicated that sequencing depth was expected to affect the degree of clonotype sharing among donors. Naive subsets generally had larger estimated clonotype richness than memory subsets did. Only blood was sampled, and tissue TCR repertoires likely differ from those in blood. Incomplete sequencing was indicated by rarefaction of sorted-subset datasets, despite the large sequencing depth.

Using the deep immunoSEQ assay, TCR CDR3 regions were amplified from genomic DNA by multiplex PCR. Extracted genomic DNA from each cell subset was spread evenly across all wells of several immunoSEQ 96-well plates, with each plate serving as a replicate. For sorted subsets, 200 to 250 ng of genomic DNA, equivalent to roughly 30,000 T cell genomes, went into each replicate PCR. Purified libraries were quantified with a Qubit 3.0 fluorometer, sized on a Bioanalyzer 2100, and re-quantified with the KAPA Library Quantification kit. A separate single-read 150-cycle Illumina NextSeq 550 flow cell was used to sequence each immunoSEQ 96-well plate. The original methods were these. Because the immunoSEQ output included only junctional sequences and no quality scores, the filtering could not be the same as the filtering used for full-length reads. Sequences were annotated with PyIR, a Python wrapper for IgBLAST v1.9, using IMGT germline references to assign V/J genes and CDR3. Reads with weak V/J assignments (E-value above 1e-6), missing CDR3, stop codons, out-of-frame junctions, or ambiguous translated residues were removed. V3J clonotypes were defined by identical inferred V gene, J gene, and CDR3 amino acid sequence. The percentage overlap between two repertoires was calculated by dividing the number of shared unique clonotypes by the size of the smaller repertoire. Richness of each repertoire was evaluated using RTK rarefaction, the Chao1 estimator, and Recon v2.1 estimates of unobserved clonotypes. Generation probabilities were computed with OLGA for all TCRbeta clonotypes obtained by the gDNA method from a few donors. The source is immuneACCESS, and TCRdb retained only in-frame sequences with V and J called. Part of the clones is not carried over; for the studies checked, unresolved V genes explain less than half of this, and the remainder is unexplained. V and J calls and clone size come straight from that table; D and trimming were deduced from the DNA. The sample table lists about 2.1 million clones, 93% of them with a count of one. The top ten clones comprise around 1.7% of the sample.

Measured from the cysteine to the phenylalanine, the CDR3 is 14 residues long. Kept here is only the CDR3 DNA, which spans 42 bases and is read in frame from base 1. The germline V gene (reference sequence) yields SEHNR for CDR1 and FQNEAQ for CDR2. This clone occurred once. The antigen it binds to is not known. Sequence at one end of the junction differs from germline and may be a read error. CD8 naive samples were obtained by positive selection for CCR7 among CD45RO-negative cells, yielding a CD45RA+CCR7+ population from which TemRA cells were excluded. The donors were healthy, HIV-negative adults with no recently reported acute infections or vaccinations. Only Caucasian adults living in Nashville, Tennessee, USA were represented among the donors. After blood collection by leukapheresis, PBMCs were isolated using Ficoll-Histopaque density gradient centrifugation and then cryopreserved in the vapor phase of liquid nitrogen. Purity and quantity of every magnetically sorted T cell population were checked by analytical flow cytometry. Genomic DNA was isolated from each sorted fraction and quantified by UV absorbance on a Nanodrop 2000c.

Material: naive CD8+ T cells from PBMCs. Read against the paper, the sample's cell subset or site label means: CD45RA+CCR7+. This receptor was obtained from a man aged 18 to 30 in good health. Some clones in this sample may be carry-over from other donors' samples. Rearrangement joined TRBV7-9 to TRBJ1-2; TRBD1 is a possible D gene, resting on 6 matching bases. CDR3 region: CVSSFAMDSYGYTF. The nucleotide sequence is TGTGTCAGCAGCTTCGCCATGGACAGCTATGGCTACACCTTC.